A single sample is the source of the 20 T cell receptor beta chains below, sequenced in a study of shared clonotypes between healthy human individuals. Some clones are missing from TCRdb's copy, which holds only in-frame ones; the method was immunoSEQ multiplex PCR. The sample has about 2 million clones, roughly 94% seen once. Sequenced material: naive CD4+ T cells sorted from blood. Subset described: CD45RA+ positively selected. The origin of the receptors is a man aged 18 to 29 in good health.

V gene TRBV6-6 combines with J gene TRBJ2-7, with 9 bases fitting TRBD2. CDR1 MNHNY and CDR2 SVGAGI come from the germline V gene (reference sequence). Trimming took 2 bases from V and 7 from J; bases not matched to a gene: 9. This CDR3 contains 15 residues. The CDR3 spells CASSYGREGVGEQYF. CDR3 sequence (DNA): TGTGCCAGCAGTTACGGGCGGGAGGGGGTAGGTGAGCAGTACTTC.

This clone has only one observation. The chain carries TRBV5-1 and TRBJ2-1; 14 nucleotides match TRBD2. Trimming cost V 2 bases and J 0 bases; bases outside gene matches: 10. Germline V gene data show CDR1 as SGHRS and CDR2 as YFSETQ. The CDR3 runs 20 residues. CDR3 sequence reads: CASSFFGLAGGFSSYNEQFF. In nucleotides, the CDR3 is TGCGCCAGCAGCTTCTTTGGACTAGCGGGGGGCTTTAGCTCCTACAATGAGCAGTTCTTC. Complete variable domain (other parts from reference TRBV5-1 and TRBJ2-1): KAGVTQTPRYLIKTRGQQVTLSCSPISGHRSVSWYQQTPGQGLQFLFEYFSETQRNKGNFPGRFSGRQFSNSRSEMNVSTLELGDSALYLCASSFFGLAGGFSSYNEQFFGPGTRLTVL.

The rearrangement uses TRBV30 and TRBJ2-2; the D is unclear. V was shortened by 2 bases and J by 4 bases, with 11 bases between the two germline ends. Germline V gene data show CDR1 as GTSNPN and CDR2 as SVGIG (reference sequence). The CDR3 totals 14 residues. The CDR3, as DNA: TGTGCCTGGAGTCTTGAGACCTCCACCGGGGAGCTGTTTTTT. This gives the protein CAWSLETSTGELFF.

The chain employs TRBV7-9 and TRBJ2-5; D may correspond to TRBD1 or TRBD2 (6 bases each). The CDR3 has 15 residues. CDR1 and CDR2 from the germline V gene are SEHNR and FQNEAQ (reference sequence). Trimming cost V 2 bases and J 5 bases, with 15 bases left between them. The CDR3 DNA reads TGTGCCAGCAGCTTAACAACAGGGAGGTGGGAGACCCAGTACTTC. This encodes CASSLTTGRWETQYF.

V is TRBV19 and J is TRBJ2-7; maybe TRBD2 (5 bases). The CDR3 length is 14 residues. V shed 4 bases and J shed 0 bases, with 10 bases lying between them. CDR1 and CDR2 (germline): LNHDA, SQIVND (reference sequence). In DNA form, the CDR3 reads TGTGCCAGTAGTACGGGAATAGGCTCCTACGAGCAGTACTTC. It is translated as CASSTGIGSYEQYF.

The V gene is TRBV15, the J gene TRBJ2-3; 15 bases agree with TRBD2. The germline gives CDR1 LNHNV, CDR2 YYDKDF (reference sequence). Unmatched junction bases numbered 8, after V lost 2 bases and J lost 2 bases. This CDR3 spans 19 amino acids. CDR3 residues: CATSRFGLAGGPNTDTQYF. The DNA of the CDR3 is TGTGCCACCAGCAGATTCGGACTAGCGGGAGGGCCAAACACAGATACGCAGTATTTT.

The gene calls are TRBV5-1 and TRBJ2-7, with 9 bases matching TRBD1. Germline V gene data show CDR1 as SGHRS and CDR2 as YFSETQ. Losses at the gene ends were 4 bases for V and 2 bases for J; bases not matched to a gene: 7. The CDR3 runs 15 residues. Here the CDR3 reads CASSPRTGVAYEQYF. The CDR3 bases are TGCGCCAGCAGCCCCCGGACAGGGGTCGCCTACGAGCAGTACTTC.

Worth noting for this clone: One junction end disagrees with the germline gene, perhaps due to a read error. The CDR3 DNA reads TGTGCCAGCAGTGCCGGGACAGGGGTGAAAACTGAAGCTTTCTTT. Protein sequence: CASSAGTGVKTEAFF. This chain uses TRBV6-1 with TRBJ1-1; 10 positions match TRBD1. This CDR3 is 15 amino acids long. Germline V gene lookup returns CDR1 MNHNS and CDR2 SASEGT.

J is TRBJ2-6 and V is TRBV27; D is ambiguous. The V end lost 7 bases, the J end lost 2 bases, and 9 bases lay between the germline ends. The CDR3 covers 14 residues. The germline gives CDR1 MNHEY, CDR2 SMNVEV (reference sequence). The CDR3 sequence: CASKTSTGANVLTF. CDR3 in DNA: TGTGCCAGCAAAACTTCGACTGGGGCCAACGTCCTGACTTTC.

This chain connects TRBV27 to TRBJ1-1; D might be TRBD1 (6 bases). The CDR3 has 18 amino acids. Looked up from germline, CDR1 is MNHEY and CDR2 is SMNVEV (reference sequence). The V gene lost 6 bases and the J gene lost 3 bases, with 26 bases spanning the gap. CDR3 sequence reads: CASRPKGHPMGGDTEAFF. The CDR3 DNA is TGTGCCAGCAGACCAAAGGGACATCCAATGGGTGGTGACACTGAAGCTTTCTTT.

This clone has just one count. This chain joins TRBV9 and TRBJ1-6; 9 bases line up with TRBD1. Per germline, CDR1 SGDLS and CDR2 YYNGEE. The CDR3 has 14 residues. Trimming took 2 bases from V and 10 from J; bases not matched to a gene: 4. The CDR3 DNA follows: TGTGCCAGCAGCGTTACAGGGGGCTGGTCACCCCTCCACTTT. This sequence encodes CASSVTGGWSPLHF.

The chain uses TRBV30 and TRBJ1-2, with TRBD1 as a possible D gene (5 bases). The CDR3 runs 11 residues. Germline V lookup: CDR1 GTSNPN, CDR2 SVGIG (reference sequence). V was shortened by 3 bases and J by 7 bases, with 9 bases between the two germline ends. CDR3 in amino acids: CAWSPGTGYTF. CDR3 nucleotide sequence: TGTGCCTGGAGCCCCGGGACTGGCTACACCTTC.

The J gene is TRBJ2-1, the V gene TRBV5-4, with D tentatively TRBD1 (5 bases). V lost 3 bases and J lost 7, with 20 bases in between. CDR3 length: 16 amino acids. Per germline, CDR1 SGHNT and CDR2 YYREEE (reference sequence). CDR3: CASSSLDVLQGNEQFF. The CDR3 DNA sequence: TGTGCCAGCAGCTCACTGGACGTCCTCCAGGGAAATGAGCAGTTCTTC.

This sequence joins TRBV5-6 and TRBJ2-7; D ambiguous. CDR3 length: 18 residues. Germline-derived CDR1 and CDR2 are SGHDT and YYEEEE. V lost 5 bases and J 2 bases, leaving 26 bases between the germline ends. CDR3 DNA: TGTGCCAGCAGTTTAATTTCCCCCCAATTACTGCTTACCTACGAGCAGTACTTC. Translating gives CASSLISPQLLLTYEQYF.

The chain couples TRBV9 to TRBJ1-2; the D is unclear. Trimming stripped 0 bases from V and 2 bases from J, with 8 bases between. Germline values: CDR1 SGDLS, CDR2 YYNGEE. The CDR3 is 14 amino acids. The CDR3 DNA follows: TGTGCCAGCAGCGTAGCCCCCCAAAACTATGGCTACACCTTC. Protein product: CASSVAPQNYGYTF.

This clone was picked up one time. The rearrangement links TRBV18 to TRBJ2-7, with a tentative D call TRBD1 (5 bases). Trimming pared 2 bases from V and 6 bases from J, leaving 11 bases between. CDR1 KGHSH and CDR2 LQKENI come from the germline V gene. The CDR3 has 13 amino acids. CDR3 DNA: TGTGCCAGCTCACCATCTCAGGGTTTCGAGCAGTACTTC. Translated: CASSPSQGFEQYF.

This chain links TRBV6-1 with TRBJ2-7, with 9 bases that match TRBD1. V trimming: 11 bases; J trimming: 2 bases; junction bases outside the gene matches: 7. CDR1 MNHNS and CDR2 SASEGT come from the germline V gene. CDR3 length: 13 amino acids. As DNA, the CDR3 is TGTGCCGGTACCGGGACAGGGACCTACGAGCAGTACTTC. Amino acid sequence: CAGTGTGTYEQYF.

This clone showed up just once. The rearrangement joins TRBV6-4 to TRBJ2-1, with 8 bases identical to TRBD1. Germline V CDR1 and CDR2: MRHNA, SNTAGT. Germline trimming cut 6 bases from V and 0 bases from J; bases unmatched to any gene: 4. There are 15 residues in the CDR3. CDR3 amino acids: CASRPGQASYNEQFF. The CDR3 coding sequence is TGTGCCAGCAGACCGGGACAGGCCTCCTACAATGAGCAGTTCTTC.

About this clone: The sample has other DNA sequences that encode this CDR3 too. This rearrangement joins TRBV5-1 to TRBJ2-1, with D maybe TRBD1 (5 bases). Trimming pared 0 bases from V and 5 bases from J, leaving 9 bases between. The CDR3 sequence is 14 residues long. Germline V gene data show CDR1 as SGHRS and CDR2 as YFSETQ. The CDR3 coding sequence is TGCGCCAGCAGCTTGGGACAGCCAAACAATGAGCAGTTCTTC. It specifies CASSLGQPNNEQFF. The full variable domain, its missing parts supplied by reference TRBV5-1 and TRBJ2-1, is KAGVTQTPRYLIKTRGQQVTLSCSPISGHRSVSWYQQTPGQGLQFLFEYFSETQRNKGNFPGRFSGRQFSNSRSEMNVSTLELGDSALYLCASSLGQPNNEQFFGPGTRLTVL.

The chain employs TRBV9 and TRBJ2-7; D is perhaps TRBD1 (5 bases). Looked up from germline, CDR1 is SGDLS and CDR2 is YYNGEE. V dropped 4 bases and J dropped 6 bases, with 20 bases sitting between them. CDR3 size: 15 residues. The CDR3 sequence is CASSPRDSSSGEQYF. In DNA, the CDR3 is TGTGCCAGCAGCCCCCGTGACAGTAGTTCGGGCGAGCAGTACTTC.